The source of this TCR beta chain is a study of blood T cell repertoires in COVID-19. Study at large: Spain, Italy and the United States supplied samples that represented acute and convalescent COVID-19. Sources were T cells, B-cell-depleted T cells, or PBMCs; the material itself was cDNA or gDNA.

Seattle patients were enrolled during active infection and followed longitudinally. In the source study's methods: Reference gene primer amplification gave nucleated cell count estimates. Only in-frame clones appear in the TCRdb table, and some are missing; sequencing was by immunoSEQ multiplex PCR. That table furnishes V, J and clone size, whereas the DNA furnished D and trimming. Among roughly 340,000 clones listed, about 88% were seen once. The CDR3 totals 13 residues. Between the trimmed V and J ends, which lost 4 bases and 4 bases, there was a span of 11 bases. Germline V gives CDR1 SGHRS, CDR2 YFSETQ.

This receptor was taken from a woman aged 70-85 years with COVID-19, enrolled during active disease. Sequencing used peripheral blood. The chain employs TRBV5-1 and TRBJ2-5; unclear D gene. CDR3 residues: CASSQSPGETQYF. The CDR3 DNA reads TGCGCCAGCAGCCAATCGCCCGGAGAGACCCAGTACTTC. Based on the CDR3 plus reference TRBV5-1 and TRBJ2-5, the full variable domain is KAGVTQTPRYLIKTRGQQVTLSCSPISGHRSVSWYQQTPGQGLQFLFEYFSETQRNKGNFPGRFSGRQFSNSRSEMNVSTLELGDSALYLCASSQSPGETQYFGPGTRLLVL.